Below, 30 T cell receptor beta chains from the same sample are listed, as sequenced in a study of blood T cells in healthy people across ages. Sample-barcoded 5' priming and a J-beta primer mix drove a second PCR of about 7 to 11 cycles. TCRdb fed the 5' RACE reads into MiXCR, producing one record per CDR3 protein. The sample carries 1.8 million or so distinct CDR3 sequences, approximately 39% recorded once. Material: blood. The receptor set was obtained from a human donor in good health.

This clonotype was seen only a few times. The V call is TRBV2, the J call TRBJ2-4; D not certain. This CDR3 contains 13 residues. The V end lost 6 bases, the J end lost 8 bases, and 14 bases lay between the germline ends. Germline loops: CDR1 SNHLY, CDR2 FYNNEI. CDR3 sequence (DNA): TGTGCCAGCAGCCAAGACTCCGAAGACATTCAGTACTTC. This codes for CASSQDSEDIQYF.

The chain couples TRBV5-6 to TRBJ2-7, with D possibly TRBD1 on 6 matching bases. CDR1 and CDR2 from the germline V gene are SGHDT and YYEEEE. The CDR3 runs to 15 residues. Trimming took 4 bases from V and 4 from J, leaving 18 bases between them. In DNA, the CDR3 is TGTGCCAGCAGCGGCGAGGGGGTAAGGAGATACGAGCAGTACTTC. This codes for CASSGEGVRRYEQYF.

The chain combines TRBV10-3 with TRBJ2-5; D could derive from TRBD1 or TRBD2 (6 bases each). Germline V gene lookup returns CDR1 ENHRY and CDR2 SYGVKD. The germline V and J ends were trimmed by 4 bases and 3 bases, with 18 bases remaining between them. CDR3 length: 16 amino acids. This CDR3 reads CAISVFSRGREETQYF. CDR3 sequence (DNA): TGTGCCATCAGTGTGTTCTCCCGGGGGCGGGAAGAGACCCAGTACTTC.

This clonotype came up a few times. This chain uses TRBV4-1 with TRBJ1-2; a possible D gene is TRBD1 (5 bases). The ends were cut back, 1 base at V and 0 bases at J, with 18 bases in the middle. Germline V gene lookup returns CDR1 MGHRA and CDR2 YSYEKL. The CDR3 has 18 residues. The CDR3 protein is CASSQAQLSGPSNYGYTF. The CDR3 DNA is TGCGCCAGCAGCCAAGCCCAGCTTTCAGGGCCTTCTAACTATGGCTACACCTTC.

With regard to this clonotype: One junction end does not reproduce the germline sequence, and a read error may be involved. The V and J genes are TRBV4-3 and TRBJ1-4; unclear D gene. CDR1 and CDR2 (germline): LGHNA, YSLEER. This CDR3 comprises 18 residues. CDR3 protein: CACSQDGPAAATNEKLFF. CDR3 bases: TGCGCCTGCAGCCAAGATGGGCCAGCGGCCGCAACTAATGAAAAACTGTTTTTT.

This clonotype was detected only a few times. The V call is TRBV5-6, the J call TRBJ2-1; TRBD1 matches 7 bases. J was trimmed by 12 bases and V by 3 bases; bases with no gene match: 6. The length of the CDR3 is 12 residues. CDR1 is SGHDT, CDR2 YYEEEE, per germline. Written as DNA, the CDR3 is TGTGCCAGCAGCTCGACAGGGTGGGGGCAGTTCTTC. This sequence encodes CASSSTGWGQFF.

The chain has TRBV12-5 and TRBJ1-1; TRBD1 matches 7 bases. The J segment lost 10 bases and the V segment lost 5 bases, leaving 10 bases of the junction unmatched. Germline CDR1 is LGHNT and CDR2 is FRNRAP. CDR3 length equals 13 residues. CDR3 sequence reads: CASGGQATVRAFF. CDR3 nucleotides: TGTGCTAGTGGTGGACAGGCAACGGTTCGAGCTTTCTTT.

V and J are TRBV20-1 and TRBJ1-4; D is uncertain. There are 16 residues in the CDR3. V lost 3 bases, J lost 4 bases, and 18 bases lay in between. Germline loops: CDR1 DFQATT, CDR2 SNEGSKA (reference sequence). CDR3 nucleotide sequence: TGCAGTGCTAGTGATAGGGTGGGAGGATATAATGAAAAACTGTTTTTT. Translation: CSASDRVGGYNEKLFF.

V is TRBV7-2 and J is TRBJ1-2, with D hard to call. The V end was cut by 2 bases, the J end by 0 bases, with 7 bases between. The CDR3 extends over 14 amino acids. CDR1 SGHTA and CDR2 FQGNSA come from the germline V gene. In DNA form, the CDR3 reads TGTGCCAGCAGCTTACAGATAGCTAACTATGGCTACACCTTC. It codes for CASSLQIANYGYTF.

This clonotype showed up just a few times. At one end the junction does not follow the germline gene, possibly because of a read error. CDR3 sequence: CSVEGTYNERFF. Written as DNA, the CDR3 is TGCAGCGTTGAAGGGACCTACAATGAGCGGTTCTTC. The V gene is TRBV29-1, the J gene TRBJ2-1, with D unresolved. The CDR3 length is 12 residues. CDR1 and CDR2 from the germline V gene are SQVTM and ANQGSEA.

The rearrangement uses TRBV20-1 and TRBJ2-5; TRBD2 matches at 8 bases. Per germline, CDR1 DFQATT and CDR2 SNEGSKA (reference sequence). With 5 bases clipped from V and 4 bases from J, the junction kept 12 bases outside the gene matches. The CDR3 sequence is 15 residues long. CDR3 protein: CSADRTSLGIETQYF. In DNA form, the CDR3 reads TGCAGTGCTGACCGGACTAGCTTGGGGATAGAGACCCAGTACTTC.

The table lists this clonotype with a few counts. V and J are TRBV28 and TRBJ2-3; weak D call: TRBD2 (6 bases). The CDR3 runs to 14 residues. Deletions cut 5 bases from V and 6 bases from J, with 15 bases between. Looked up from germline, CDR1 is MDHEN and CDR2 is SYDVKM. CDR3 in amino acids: CASSRGIMSDTQYF. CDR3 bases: TGTGCCAGCAGTCGCGGGATTATGTCGGATACGCAGTATTTT.

The CDR3 sequence is CASSFHTGGDGYTF. CDR3 in DNA: TGTGCCAGCAGCTTCCACACAGGGGGCGACGGCTACACCTTC. This chain links TRBV7-9 with TRBJ1-2; 9 bases map to TRBD1. Germline values: CDR1 SEHNR, CDR2 FQNEAQ (reference sequence). V gave up 3 bases and J gave up 8 bases; unmatched junction bases: 7. This CDR3 is 14 amino acids long.

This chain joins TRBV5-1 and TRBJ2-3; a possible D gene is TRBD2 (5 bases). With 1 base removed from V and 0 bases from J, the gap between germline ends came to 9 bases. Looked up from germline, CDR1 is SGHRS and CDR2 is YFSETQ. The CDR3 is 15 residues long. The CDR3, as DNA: TGCGCCAGCAGCTTGTGGCGGACTAGCACAGATACGCAGTATTTT. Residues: CASSLWRTSTDTQYF.

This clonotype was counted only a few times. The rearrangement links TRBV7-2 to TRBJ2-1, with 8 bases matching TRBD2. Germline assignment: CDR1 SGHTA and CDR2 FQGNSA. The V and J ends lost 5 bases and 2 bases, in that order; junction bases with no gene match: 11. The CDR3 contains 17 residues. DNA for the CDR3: TGTGCCAGCAGCCCACGGATTAGCGGGGCTCCCTACAATGAGCAGTTCTTC. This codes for CASSPRISGAPYNEQFF.

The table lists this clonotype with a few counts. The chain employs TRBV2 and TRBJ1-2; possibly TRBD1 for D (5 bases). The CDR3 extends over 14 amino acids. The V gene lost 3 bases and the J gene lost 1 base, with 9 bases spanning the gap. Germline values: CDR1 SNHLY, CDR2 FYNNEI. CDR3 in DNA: TGTGCCAGCAGTGAGGGCAGGGATAACTATGGCTACACCTTC. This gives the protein CASSEGRDNYGYTF. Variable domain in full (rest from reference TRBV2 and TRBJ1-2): EPEVTQTPSHQVTQMGQEVILRCVPISNHLYFYWYRQILGQKVEFLVSFYNNEISEKSEIFDDQFSVERPDGSNFTLKIRSTKLEDSAMYFCASSEGRDNYGYTFGSGTRLTVV.

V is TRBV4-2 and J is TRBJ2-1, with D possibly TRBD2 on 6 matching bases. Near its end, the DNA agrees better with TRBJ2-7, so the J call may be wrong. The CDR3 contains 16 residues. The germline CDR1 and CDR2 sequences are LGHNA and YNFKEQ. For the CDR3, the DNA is TGTGCCAGCAGCCTCACATTCAGGGACTCCTACAATGAGCAGTACTTC. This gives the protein CASSLTFRDSYNEQYF.

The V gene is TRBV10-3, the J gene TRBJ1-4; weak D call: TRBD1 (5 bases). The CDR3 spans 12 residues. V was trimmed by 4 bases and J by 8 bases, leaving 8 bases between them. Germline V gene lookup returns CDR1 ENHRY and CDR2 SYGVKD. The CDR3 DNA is TGTGCCATCAGTGCGGGGGACGAAAAACTGTTTTTT. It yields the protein CAISAGDEKLFF.

The CDR3 loop reads CASRRGGGNEQFF. For the CDR3, the DNA is TGTGCCAGCAGACGGGGGGGCGGCAATGAGCAGTTCTTC. The chain combines TRBV3-1 with TRBJ2-1; 8 bases line up with TRBD2. The CDR3 runs to 13 residues. The V segment lost 6 bases and the J segment 6 bases; nucleotides outside the gene matches: 4. Per the germline V gene, CDR1 is LGHDT and CDR2 is YNNKEL (reference sequence).

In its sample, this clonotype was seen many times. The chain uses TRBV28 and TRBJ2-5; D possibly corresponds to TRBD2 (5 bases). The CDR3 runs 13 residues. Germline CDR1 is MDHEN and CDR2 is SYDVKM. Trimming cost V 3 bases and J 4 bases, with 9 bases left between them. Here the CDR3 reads CASSFPRVETQYF. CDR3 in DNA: TGTGCCAGCAGTTTCCCGCGGGTAGAGACCCAGTACTTC.

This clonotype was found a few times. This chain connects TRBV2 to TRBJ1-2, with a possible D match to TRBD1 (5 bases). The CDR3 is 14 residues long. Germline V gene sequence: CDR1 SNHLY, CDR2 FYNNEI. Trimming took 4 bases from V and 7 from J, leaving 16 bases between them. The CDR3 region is CASSAPGTSIGYTF. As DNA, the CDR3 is TGTGCCAGCAGTGCCCCGGGGACCAGTATTGGCTACACCTTC.

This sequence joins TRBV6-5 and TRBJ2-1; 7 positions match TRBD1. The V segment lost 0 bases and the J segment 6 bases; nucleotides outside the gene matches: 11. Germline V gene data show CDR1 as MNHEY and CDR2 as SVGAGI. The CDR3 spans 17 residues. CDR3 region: CASSYSPTGADLNEQFF. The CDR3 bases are TGTGCCAGCAGTTACTCACCCACAGGGGCGGATCTCAATGAGCAGTTCTTC.

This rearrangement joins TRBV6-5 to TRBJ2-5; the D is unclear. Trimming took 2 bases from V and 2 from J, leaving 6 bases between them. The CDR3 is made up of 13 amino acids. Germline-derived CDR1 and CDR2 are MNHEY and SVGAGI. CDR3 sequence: CASSYHPQETQYF. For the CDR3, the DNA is TGTGCCAGCAGTTACCACCCGCAAGAGACCCAGTACTTC.

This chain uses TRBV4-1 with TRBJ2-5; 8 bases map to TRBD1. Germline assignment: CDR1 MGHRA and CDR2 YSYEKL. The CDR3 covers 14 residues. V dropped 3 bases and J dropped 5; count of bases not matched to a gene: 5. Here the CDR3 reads CASSHDRGRETQYF. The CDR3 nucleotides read TGCGCCAGCAGCCACGACAGGGGACGGGAGACCCAGTACTTC.

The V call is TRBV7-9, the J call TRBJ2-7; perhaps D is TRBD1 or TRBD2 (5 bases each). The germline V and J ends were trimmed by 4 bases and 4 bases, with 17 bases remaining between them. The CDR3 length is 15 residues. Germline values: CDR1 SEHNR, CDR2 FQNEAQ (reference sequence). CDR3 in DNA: TGTGCCAGCAGCTATAGCCGGGACGGTGTTTACGAGCAGTACTTC. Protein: CASSYSRDGVYEQYF.

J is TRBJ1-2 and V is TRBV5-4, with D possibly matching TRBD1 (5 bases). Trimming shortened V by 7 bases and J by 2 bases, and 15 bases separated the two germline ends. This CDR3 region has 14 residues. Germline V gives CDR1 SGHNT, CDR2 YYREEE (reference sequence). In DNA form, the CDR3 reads TGTGCCAGCGGGACCTTACAAGAAAACTATGGCTACACCTTC. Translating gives CASGTLQENYGYTF.

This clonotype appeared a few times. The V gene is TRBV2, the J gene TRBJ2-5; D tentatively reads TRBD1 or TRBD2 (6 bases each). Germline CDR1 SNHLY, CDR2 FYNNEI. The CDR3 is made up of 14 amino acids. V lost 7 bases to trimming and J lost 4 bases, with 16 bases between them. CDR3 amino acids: CASTLGGQIETQYF. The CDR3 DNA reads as TGTGCCAGCACCTTGGGGGGCCAGATAGAGACCCAGTACTTC.

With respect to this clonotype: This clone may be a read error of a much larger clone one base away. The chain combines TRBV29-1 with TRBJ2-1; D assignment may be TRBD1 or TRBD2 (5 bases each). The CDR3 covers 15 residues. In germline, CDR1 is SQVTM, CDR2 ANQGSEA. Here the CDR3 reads CSASDRDGVINEPFF. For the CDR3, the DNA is TGCAGCGCCTCAGACCGGGACGGTGTGATCAATGAGCCGTTCTTC.

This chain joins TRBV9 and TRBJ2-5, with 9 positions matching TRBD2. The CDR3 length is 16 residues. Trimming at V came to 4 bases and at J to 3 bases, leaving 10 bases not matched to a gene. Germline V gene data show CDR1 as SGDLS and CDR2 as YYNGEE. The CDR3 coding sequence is TGTGCCAGCAGCAGACTGGGCGGGGGGGCGAAAGAGACCCAGTACTTC. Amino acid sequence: CASSRLGGGAKETQYF.

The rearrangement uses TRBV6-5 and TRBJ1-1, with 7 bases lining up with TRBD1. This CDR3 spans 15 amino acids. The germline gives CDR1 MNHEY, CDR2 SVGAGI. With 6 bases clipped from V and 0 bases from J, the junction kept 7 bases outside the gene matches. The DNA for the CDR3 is TGTGCCAGCAGAGAAGGGGGCCGGGTGAACACTGAAGCTTTCTTT. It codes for CASREGGRVNTEAFF.